This record concerns one T cell receptor (beta chain) sequence. The entry originates in a study of T-cell memory formation after mild COVID-19. TCRdb reanalysed the 5' RACE reads using MiXCR and keeps one entry per CDR3 protein. The sample holds 98,000 or so distinct CDR3 sequences, about 18% seen once. The CDR3 totals 14 residues. Germline V gene data show CDR1 as SGHTA and CDR2 as FQGNSA. V gave up 3 bases and J gave up 5 bases, with 13 bases separating them. This clonotype was obtained from a young man who had mild COVID-19 (a few samples of this study predate the infection). Cell type and time point are not known. The chain has TRBV7-2 and TRBJ1-2, with D perhaps matching TRBD1 (6 bases). Sequences were obtained from PBMCs or a T cell subset sorted from them (not recorded which). Here the CDR3 reads CASSLWTEGYGYTF. CDR3 DNA: TGTGCCAGCAGCTTGTGGACAGAGGGGTATGGCTACACCTTC. The entire variable domain, with the rest obtained from reference TRBV7-2 and TRBJ1-2, is as follows: GAGVSQSPSNKVTEKGKDVELRCDPISGHTALYWYRQSLGQGLEFLIYFQGNSAPDKSGLPSDRFSAERTGGSVSTLTIQRTQQEDSAVYLCASSLWTEGYGYTFGSGTRLTVV.